Sequencing of this T cell receptor (beta chain) was carried out in a study of beta chain features in type 1 diabetes (dated by TCRdb to between 2017 and 2018). Regarding the research as a whole: No differences in mean age, gender distribution, total cell number or subset yield were found between patients and healthy donors. A total of roughly 99 million sorted cells were examined across all samples, and the number of cells per subset was strongly correlated with RNA yield. In the study, recently diagnosed type 1 diabetes patients and matched healthy donors were compared on the TCRB repertoires of their sorted circulating CD4+ T cell subsets. Whereas all 30 or so donors provided naive and central memory subsets, regulatory and stem cell-like memory subsets were isolated from just 8 patients and about 8 healthy donors.

Taken from cysteine to phenylalanine, the CDR3 has 16 residues. CDR3 DNA is the only sequence kept; it has 48 bases, read in frame from the first base. V ends up 2 bases short and J 2 bases short, with an unmatched junction base count of 2. CDR1 and CDR2 are read off the germline V gene as SGHTA and FQGTGA. Note on this clone: It has no known antigen specificity. Base qualities were left out, and no much larger clone turns up one base away.

The High Capacity cDNA Reverse Transcription Kit was used to reverse transcribe all of the isolated RNA, meaning that expressed TCRB transcripts were what got sequenced. Deep immunoSEQ sequencing was performed on naive, central memory and regulatory T cell samples, with an average of roughly 3.6 million total reads per sample. Sorted cells were lysed in RLT buffer, and RNA was extracted using DNase-treated RNeasy Micro or Mini kits according to cell number. To prevent cross-contamination, each cell subset was processed individually, whereas patient and healthy donor samples were processed jointly. The immunoSEQ multiplex PCR was used to amplify TCRB sequences from cDNA, yielding 87-bp fragments that span the CDR3 region. Sequencing of the amplicons was performed on the Illumina HiSeq platform. Per the original workflow: Synthetic template baselines were used to correct PCR bias computationally, reads within Hamming distance 2 were collapsed, and singletons that could not be merged were discarded. Reads were aligned against IMGT so that V, D and J genes, CDR3 length and insertions or deletions at six rearrangement sites could be assigned. Within each subset, clonotype counts were normalized to sorted cell number, after which true diversity and Gini coefficients were computed with the tcR R package. The overlap coefficient, calculated on TCRB nucleotide sequences, was used to measure repertoire sharing. This is the immuneACCESS table as TCRdb keeps it, with only in-frame sequences that have V and J called. A part of the clones is gone; compared with another copy, unresolved V genes explain less than half, and the rest is unexplained. V and J calls and clone size are as listed in that table; D and trimming were resolved from the DNA. The sample includes more than 110,000 clones, with less than 9% observed a single time. The ten largest clones take up 1.4% of the sample.

Study-level results and caveats: Sequencing cDNA rather than genomic DNA could over-represent highly expressing activated cells, although activation and CD3 levels did not differ between groups. In all four CD4+ subsets, TCRB CDR3 length was moderately but significantly shorter in type 1 diabetes patients. Shorter templates might have been favored by PCR, but patient and control samples were amplified and corrected together, so both groups would have been affected equally by any skew. At VDJ recombination sites, type 1 diabetes patients had fewer insertions and more deleted nucleotides, which implies abnormalities in thymic rearrangement. HLA sub-analyses involved small numbers of individuals, so any influence of HLA type on TCRB rearrangement remained unresolved. Naive, central memory and regulatory TCRB repertoires appeared to be more alike among patients than among healthy donors.

From each donor, a single peripheral blood sample of 100 to 150 mL on average was drawn into heparinised tubes. Naive, central memory, regulatory and stem cell-like memory CD4+ T cells were sorted on a BD FACSAria II using a panel including CD45RO, CCR7, CD25, CD127, CD95 and CD27. A purity above 95% was achieved for all sorted populations. PBMCs were separated immediately by Lymphoprep density gradient centrifugation and were stained directly, without being cultured. To minimize batch effects, samples were stained and sorted in pairs, one healthy donor with one patient per experiment. This TCR came from a woman in her 30s in good health. The sequencing input was central memory CD4+ T cells from blood. The rearranged segments are TRBV7-3 and TRBJ2-2; 10 of the junction bases match TRBD2. The CDR3 is CASSLGTSANTGELFF. The sequenced DNA: TGTGCCAGCAGCTTAGGGACTAGCGCCAACACCGGGGAGCTGTTTTTT.